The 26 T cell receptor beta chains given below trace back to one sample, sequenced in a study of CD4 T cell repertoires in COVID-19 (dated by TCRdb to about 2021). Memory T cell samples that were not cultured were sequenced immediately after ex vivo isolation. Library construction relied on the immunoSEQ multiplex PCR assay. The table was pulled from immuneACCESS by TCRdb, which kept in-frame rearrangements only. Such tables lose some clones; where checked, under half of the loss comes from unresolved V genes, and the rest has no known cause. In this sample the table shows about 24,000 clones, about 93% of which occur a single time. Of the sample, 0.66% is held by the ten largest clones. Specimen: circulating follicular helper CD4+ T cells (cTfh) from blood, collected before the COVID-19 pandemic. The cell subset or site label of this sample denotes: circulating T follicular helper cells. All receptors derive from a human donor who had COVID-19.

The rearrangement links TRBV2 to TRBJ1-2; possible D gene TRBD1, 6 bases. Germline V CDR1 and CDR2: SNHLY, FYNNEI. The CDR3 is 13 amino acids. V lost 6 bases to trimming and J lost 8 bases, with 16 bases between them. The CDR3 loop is CASRTNRAEGYTF. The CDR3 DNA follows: TGTGCCAGCAGAACCAACAGGGCCGAGGGCTACACCTTC.

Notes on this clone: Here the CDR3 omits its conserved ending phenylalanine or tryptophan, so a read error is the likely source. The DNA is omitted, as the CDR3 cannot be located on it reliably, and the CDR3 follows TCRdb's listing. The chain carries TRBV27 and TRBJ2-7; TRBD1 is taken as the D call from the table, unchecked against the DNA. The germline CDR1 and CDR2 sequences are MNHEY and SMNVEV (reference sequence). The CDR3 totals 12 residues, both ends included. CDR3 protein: CASPRAGQAIPI.

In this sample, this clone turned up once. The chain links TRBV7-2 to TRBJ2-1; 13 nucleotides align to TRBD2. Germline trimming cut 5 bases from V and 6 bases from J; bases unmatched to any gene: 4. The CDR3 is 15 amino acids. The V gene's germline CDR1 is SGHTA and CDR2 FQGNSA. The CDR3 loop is CASSHTSGGGNEQFF. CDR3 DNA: TGTGCCAGCAGCCATACTAGCGGGGGGGGCAATGAGCAGTTCTTC.

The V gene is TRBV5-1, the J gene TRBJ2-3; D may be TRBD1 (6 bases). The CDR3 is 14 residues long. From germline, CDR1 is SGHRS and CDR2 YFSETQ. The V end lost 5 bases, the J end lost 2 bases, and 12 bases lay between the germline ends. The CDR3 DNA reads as TGCGCCAGCAGGTCCCAGGGGATCACAGATACGCAGTATTTT. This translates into CASRSQGITDTQYF.

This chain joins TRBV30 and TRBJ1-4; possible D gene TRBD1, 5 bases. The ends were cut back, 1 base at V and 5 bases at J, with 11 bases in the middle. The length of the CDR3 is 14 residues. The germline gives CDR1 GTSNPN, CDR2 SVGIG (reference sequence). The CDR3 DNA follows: TGTGCCTGGAGTGGGGGGGGGTTGAATGAAAAACTGTTTTTT. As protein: CAWSGGGLNEKLFF.

CDR3 nucleotide sequence: TGCGCCAGCACCCCGACTAGTCTCTCCTACGAGCAGTACTTC. Its protein is CASTPTSLSYEQYF. The chain is built from TRBV5-1 and TRBJ2-7, with D tentatively TRBD2 (6 bases). V lost 6 bases and J 0 bases, leaving 13 bases between the germline ends. Germline V CDR1 and CDR2: SGHRS, YFSETQ. The CDR3 has 14 residues.

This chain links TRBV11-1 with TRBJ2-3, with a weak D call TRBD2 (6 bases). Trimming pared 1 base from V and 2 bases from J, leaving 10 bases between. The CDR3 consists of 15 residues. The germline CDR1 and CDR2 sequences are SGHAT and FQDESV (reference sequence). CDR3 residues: CASSLGAGITDTQYF. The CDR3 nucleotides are TGTGCCAGCAGCTTAGGGGCGGGGATCACAGATACGCAGTATTTT.

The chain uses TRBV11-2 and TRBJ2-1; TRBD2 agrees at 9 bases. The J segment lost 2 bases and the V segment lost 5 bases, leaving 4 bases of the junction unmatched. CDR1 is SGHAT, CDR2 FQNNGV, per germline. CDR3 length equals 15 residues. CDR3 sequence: CASSVSGGPYNEQFF. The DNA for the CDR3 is TGTGCCAGCAGCGTGAGCGGGGGGCCCTACAATGAGCAGTTCTTC.

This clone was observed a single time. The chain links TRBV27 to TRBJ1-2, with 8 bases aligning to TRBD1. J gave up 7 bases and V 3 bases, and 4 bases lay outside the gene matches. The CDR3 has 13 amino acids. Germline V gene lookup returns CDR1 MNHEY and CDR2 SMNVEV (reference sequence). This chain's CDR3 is CASSLMDRAGYTF. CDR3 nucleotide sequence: TGTGCCAGCAGTTTGATGGACAGGGCTGGCTACACCTTC.

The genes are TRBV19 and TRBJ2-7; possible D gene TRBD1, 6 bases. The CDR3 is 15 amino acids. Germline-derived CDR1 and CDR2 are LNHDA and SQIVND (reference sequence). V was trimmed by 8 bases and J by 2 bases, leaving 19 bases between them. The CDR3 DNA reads TGTGCCAGTTCCTCCCGGGACATATATACCTACGAGCAGTACTTC. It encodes CASSSRDIYTYEQYF.

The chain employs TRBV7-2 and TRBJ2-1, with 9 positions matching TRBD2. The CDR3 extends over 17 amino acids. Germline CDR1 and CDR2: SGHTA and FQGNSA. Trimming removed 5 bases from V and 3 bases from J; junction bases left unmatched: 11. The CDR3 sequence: CASSRKGGRADYNEQFF. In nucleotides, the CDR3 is TGTGCCAGCAGCCGGAAGGGCGGGAGGGCCGACTACAATGAGCAGTTCTTC. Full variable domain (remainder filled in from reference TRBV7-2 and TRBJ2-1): GAGVSQSPSNKVTEKGKDVELRCDPISGHTALYWYRQSLGQGLEFLIYFQGNSAPDKSGLPSDRFSAERTGGSVSTLTIQRTQQEDSAVYLCASSRKGGRADYNEQFFGPGTRLTVL.

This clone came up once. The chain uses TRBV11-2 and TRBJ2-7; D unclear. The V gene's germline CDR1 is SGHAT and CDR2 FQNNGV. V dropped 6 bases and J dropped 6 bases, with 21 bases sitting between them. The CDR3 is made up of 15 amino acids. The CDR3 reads CASRPDNLQYSEQYF. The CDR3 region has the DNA TGTGCCAGCAGACCCGACAACCTTCAATACTCCGAGCAGTACTTC.

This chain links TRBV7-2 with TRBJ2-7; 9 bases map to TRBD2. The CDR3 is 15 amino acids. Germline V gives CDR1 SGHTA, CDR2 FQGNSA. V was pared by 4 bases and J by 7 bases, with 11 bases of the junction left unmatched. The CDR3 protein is CASSSGLATGREQYF. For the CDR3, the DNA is TGTGCCAGCAGCTCTGGACTAGCGACCGGTAGGGAGCAGTACTTC.

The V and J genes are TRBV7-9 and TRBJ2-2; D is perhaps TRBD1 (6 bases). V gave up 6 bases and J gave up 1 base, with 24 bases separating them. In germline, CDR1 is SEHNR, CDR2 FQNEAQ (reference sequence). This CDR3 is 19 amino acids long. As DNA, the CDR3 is TGTGCCAGCAGACGGTGGGCAGGGGCGACAATGAGGAACACCGGGGAGCTGTTTTTT. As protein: CASRRWAGATMRNTGELFF.

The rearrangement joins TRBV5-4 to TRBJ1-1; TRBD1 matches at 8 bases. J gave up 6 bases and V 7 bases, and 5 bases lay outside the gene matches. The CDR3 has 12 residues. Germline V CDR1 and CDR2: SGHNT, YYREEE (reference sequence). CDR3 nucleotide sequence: TGTGCCAGCGGAGGACAGGGCTCTGAAGCTTTCTTT. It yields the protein CASGGQGSEAFF.

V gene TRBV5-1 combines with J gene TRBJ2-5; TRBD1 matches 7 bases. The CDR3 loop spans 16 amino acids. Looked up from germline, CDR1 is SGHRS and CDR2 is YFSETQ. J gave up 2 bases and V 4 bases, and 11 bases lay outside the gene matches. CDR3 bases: TGCGCCAGCAGCCCGGCCCTGACAGGGAATCAAGAGACCCAGTACTTC. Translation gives CASSPALTGNQETQYF.

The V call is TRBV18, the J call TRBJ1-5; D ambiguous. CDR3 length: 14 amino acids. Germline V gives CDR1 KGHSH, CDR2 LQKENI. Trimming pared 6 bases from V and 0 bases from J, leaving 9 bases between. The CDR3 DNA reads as TGTGCCAGCTCCCCTCTTTATAGCAATCAGCCCCAGCATTTT. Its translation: CASSPLYSNQPQHF.

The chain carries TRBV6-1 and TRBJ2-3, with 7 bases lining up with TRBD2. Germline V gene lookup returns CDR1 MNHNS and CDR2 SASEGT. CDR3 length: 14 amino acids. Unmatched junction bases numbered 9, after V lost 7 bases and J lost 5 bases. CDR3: CASTVGGGIDTQYF. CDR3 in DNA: TGTGCCAGCACGGTGGGGGGGGGAATAGATACGCAGTATTTT.

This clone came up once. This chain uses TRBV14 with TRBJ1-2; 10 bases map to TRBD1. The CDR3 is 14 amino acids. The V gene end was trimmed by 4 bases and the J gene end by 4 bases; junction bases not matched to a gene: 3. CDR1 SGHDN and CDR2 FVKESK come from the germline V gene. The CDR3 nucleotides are TGTGCCAGCAGCCCAGGACAGGGGGGCTATGGCTACACCTTC. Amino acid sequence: CASSPGQGGYGYTF.

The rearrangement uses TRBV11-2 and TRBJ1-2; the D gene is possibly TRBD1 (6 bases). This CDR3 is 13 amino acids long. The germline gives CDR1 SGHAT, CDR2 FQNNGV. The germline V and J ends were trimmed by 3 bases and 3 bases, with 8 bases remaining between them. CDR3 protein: CASSFNRDYGYTF. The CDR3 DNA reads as TGTGCCAGCAGCTTTAACAGGGACTATGGCTACACCTTC.

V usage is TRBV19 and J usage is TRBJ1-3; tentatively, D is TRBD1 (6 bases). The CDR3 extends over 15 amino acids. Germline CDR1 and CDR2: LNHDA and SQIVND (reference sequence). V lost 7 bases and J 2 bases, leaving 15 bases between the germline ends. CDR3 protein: CASKGVLGTGNTIYF. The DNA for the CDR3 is TGTGCCAGTAAGGGGGTCCTAGGGACTGGAAACACCATATATTTT.

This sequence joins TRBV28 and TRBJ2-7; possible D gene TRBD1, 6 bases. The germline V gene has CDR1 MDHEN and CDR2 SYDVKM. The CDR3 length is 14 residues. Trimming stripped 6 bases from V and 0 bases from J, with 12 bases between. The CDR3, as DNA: TGTGCCAGCAGGTCCGGGACAAGCTCCTACGAGCAGTACTTC. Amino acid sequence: CASRSGTSSYEQYF.

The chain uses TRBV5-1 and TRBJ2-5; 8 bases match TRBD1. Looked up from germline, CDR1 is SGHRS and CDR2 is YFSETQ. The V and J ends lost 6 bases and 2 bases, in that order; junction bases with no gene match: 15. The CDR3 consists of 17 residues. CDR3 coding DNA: TGCGCCAGCATGGGTGTCCGGTTAGGGACAGGACAAGAGACCCAGTACTTC. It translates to CASMGVRLGTGQETQYF.

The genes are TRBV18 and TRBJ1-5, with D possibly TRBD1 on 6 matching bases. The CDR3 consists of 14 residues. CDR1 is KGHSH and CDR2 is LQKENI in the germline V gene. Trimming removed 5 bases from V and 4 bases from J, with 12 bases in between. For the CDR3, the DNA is TGTGCCAGCTCAACTTACAGGGTTAATCAGCCCCAGCATTTT. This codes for CASSTYRVNQPQHF.

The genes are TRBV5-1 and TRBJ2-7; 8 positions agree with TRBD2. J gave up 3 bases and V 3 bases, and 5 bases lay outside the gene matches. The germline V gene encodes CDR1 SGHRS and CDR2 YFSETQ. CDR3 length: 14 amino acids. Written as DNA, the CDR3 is TGCGCCAGCAGCTCTTCGGGGGGGGACTACGAGCAGTACTTC. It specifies CASSSSGGDYEQYF.

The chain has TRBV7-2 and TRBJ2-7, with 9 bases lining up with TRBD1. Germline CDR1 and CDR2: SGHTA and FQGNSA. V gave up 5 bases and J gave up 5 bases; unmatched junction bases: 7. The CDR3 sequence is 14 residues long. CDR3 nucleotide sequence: TGTGCCAGCAGCGCTAGTACAGGGGGCCACGAGCAGTACTTC. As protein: CASSASTGGHEQYF.